The 3 T cell receptor beta chains listed next were all sequenced from one sample in a study of T cells in Graves' hyperthyroidism and ophthalmopathy. RNA transcripts provided the source from which TCR beta CDR3 regions were amplified. The HTBI set primed first-round TCR CDR3 RT-PCR. TCRdb fed the multiplex PCR reads into MiXCR, producing one record per CDR3 protein. The table shows about half a million distinct CDR3 sequences, with around 20% occurring only once. Material for sequencing was blood. Every receptor here comes from a man aged 18 to 29 with Graves' hyperthyroidism.

This clonotype was observed many times. The V gene is TRBV30, the J gene TRBJ1-2; the D gene is possibly TRBD1 (5 bases). Germline lookup yields CDR1 GTSNPN and CDR2 SVGIG (reference sequence). The CDR3 has 13 residues. V dropped 4 bases and J dropped 4 bases, with 13 bases sitting between them. CDR3 sequence (DNA): TGTGCCTGGATAGCAGATGGGGGCTATGGCTACACCTTC. This gives the protein CAWIADGGYGYTF. Together with reference TRBV30 and TRBJ1-2, the CDR3 gives the full variable domain: SQTIHQWPATLVQPVGSPLSLECTVEGTSNPNLYWYRQAAGRGLQLLFYSVGIGQISSEVPQNLSASRPQDRQFILSSKKLLLSDSGFYLCAWIADGGYGYTFGSGTRLTVV.

This clonotype was counted only a few times. The chain carries TRBV7-8 and TRBJ1-3; no clear D. Between the trimmed V and J ends, which lost 4 bases and 0 bases, there was a span of 13 bases. The CDR3 totals 16 residues. CDR1 is SGHVS, CDR2 FQNEAQ, per germline. The CDR3 sequence: CASSSSGLISGNTIYF. CDR3 bases: TGTGCCAGCAGCTCGTCAGGACTGATCTCTGGAAACACCATATATTTT. Filled out from reference TRBV7-8 and TRBJ1-3, the complete variable domain reads GAGVSQSPRYKVAKRGQDVALRCDPISGHVSLFWYQQALGQGPEFLTYFQNEAQLDKSGLPSDRFFAERPEGSVSTLKIQRTQQEDSAVYLCASSSSGLISGNTIYFGEGSWLTVV.

The chain is built from TRBV12-5 and TRBJ2-5; D call uncertain. The CDR3 extends over 13 amino acids. Germline assignment: CDR1 LGHNT and CDR2 FRNRAP. Trimming took 0 bases from V and 4 from J, leaving 6 bases between them. In DNA form, the CDR3 reads TGTGCTAGTGGTTTGGTACCAGGAGAGACCCAGTACTTC. Protein: CASGLVPGETQYF.